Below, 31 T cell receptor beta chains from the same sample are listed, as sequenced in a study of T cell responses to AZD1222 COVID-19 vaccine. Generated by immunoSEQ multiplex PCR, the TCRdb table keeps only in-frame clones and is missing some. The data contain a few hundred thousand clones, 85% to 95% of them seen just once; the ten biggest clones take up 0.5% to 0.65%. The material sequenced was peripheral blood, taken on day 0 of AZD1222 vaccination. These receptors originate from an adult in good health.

CDR3 DNA sequence: TGCGCCAGCAGCTTGGGTAGCGGGGAGGAGACCCAGTACTTC. This sequence encodes CASSLGSGEETQYF. The rearrangement joins TRBV5-1 to TRBJ2-5, with 8 bases identical to TRBD2. J gave up 5 bases and V 0 bases, and 3 bases lay outside the gene matches. From germline, CDR1 is SGHRS and CDR2 YFSETQ. The CDR3 covers 14 residues. Full variable domain (missing parts from reference TRBV5-1 and TRBJ2-5): KAGVTQTPRYLIKTRGQQVTLSCSPISGHRSVSWYQQTPGQGLQFLFEYFSETQRNKGNFPGRFSGRQFSNSRSEMNVSTLELGDSALYLCASSLGSGEETQYFGPGTRLLVL.

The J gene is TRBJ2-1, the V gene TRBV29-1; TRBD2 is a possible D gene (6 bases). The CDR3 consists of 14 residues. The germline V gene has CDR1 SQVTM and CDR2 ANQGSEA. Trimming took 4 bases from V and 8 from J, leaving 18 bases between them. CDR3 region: CSVGRLVLRDEQFF. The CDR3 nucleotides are TGCAGCGTTGGACGACTAGTTCTTCGGGATGAGCAGTTCTTC.

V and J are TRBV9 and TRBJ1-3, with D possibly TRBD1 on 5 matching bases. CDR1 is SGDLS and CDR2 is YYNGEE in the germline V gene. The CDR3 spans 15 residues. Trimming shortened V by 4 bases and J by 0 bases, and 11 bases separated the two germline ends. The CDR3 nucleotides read TGTGCCAGCAGCCGGACAACCTACTCTGGAAACACCATATATTTT. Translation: CASSRTTYSGNTIYF.

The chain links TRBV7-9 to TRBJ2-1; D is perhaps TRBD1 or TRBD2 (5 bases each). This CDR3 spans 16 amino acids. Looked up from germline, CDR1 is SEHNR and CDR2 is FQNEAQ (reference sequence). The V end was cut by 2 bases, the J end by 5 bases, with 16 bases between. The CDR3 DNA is TGTGCCAGCAGCTTAACCCGGGGACCGAGGAACAATGAGCAGTTCTTC. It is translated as CASSLTRGPRNNEQFF.

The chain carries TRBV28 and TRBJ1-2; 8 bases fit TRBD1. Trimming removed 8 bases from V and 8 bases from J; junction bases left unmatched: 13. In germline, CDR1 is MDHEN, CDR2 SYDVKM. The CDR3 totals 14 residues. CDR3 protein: CASHPPTGVGGYTF. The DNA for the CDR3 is TGTGCCAGCCACCCCCCGACAGGGGTGGGGGGCTACACCTTC.

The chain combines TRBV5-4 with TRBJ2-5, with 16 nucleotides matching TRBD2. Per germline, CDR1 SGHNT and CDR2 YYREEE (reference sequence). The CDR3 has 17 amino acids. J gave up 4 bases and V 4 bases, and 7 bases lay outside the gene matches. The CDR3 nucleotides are TGTGCCAGCAGCGGGGGACTAGCGGGAGGGAGAGGAGAGACCCAGTACTTC. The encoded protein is CASSGGLAGGRGETQYF. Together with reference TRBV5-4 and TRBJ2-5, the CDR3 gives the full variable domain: ETGVTQSPTHLIKTRGQQVTLRCSSQSGHNTVSWYQQALGQGPQFIFQYYREEENGRGNFPPRFSGLQFPNYSSELNVNALELDDSALYLCASSGGLAGGRGETQYFGPGTRLLVL.

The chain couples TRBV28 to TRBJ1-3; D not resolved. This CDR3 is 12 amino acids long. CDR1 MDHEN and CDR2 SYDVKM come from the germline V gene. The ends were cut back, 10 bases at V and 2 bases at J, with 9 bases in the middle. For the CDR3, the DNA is TGTGCCACCCGGACTACTGGAAACACCATATATTTT. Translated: CATRTTGNTIYF.

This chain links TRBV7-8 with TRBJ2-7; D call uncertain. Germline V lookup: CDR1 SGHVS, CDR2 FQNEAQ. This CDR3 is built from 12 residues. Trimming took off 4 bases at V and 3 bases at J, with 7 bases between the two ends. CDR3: CASSSKHYEQYF. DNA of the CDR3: TGTGCCAGCAGCTCAAAGCACTACGAGCAGTACTTC.

This CDR3 is CASSEGYYGYTF. In nucleotides, the CDR3 is TGTGCCAGCAGTGAAGGCTACTATGGCTACACCTTC. This chain joins TRBV6-1 and TRBJ1-2; D ambiguous. This CDR3 region has 12 residues. Trimming stripped 1 base from V and 3 bases from J, with 3 bases between. Germline lookup yields CDR1 MNHNS and CDR2 SASEGT.

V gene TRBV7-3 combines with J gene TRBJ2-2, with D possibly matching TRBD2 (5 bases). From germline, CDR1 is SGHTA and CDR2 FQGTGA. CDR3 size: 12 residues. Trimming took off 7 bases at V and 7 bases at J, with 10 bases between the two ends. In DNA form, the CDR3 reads TGTGCCAGCACCCCGGGAAGCGGGGAGCTGTTTTTT. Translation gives CASTPGSGELFF.

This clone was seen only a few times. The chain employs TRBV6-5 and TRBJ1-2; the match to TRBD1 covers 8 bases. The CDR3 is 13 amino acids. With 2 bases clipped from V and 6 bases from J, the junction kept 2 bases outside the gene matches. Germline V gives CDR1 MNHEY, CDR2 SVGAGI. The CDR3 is CASSYRTGNGYTF. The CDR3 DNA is TGTGCCAGCAGTTACCGGACAGGGAATGGCTACACCTTC.

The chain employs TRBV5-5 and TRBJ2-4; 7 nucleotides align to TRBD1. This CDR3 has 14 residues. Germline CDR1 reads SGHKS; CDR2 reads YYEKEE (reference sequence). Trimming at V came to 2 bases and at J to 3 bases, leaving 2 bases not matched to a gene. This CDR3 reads CASSLGQVKNIQYF. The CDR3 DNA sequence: TGTGCCAGCAGCTTAGGACAGGTCAAAAACATTCAGTACTTC. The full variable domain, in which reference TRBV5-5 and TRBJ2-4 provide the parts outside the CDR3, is DAGVTQSPTHLIKTRGQQVTLRCSPISGHKSVSWYQQVLGQGPQFIFQYYEKEERGRGNFPDRFSARQFPNYSSELNVNALLLGDSALYLCASSLGQVKNIQYFGAGTRLSVL.

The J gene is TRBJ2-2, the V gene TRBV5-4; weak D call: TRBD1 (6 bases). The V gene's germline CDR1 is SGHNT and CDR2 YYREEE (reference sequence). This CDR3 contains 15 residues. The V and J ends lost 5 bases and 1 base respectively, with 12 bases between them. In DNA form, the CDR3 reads TGTGCCAGCAGTCAGGACAGCCTGAACACCGGGGAGCTGTTTTTT. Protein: CASSQDSLNTGELFF.

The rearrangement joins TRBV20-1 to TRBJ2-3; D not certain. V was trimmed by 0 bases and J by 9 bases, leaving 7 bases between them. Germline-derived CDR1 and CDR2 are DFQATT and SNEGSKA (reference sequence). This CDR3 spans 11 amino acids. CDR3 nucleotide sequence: TGCAGTGCTAGAGATCCGAGGACGCAGTATTTT. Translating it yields CSARDPRTQYF.

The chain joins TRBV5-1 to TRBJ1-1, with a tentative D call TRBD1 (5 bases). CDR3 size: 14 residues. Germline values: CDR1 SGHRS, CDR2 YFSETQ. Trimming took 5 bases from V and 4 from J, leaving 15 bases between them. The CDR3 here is CASSGMGHPTEAFF. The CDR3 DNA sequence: TGCGCCAGCAGTGGTATGGGGCACCCCACTGAAGCTTTCTTT.

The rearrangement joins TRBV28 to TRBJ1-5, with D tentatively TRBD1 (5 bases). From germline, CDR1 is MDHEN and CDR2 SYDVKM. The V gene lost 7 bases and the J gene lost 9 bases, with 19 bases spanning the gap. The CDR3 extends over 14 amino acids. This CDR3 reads CASILGPGVGPQHF. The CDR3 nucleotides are TGTGCCAGCATCCTGGGACCCGGGGTAGGGCCCCAGCATTTT.

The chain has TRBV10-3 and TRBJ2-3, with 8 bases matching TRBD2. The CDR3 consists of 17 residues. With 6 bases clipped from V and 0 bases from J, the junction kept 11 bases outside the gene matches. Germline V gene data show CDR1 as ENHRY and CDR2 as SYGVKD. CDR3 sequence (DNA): TGTGCCATCAGGCTCGGGACTAGGACCCCTAGCACAGATACGCAGTATTTT. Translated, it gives CAIRLGTRTPSTDTQYF.

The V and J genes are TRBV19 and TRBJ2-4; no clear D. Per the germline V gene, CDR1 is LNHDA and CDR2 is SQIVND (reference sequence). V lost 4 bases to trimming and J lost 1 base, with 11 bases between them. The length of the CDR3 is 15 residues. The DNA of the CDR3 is TGTGCCAGTAGTAAGGAACATGCGGCCAAAAACATTCAGTACTTC. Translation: CASSKEHAAKNIQYF.

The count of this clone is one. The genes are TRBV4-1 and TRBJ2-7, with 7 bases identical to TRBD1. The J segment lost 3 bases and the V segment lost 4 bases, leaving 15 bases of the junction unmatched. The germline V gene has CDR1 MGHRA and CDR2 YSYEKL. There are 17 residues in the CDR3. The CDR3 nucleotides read TGCGCCAGCAGCCTATCTCCGGCCGGACAGGCATACTACGAGCAGTACTTC. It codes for CASSLSPAGQAYYEQYF.

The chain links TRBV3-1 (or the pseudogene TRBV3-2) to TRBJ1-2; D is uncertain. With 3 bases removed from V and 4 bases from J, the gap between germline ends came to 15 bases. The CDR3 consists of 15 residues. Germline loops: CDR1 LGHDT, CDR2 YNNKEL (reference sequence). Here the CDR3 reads CASSHVFGNPYGYTF. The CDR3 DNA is TGTGCCAGCAGCCACGTCTTCGGGAATCCCTATGGCTACACCTTC.

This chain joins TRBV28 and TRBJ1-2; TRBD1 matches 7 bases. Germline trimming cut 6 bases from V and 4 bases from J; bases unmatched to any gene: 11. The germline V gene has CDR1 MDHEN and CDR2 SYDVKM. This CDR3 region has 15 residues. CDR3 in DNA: TGTGCCAGCAGCCGAGTCACAGGGGCAGGCTATGGCTACACCTTC. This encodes CASSRVTGAGYGYTF.

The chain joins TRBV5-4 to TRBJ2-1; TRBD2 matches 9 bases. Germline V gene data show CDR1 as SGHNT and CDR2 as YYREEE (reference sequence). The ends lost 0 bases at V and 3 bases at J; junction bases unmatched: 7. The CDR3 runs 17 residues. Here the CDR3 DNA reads TGTGCCAGCAGCTTGGATCTGGGACTAGCATACTACAATGAGCAGTTCTTC. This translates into CASSLDLGLAYYNEQFF. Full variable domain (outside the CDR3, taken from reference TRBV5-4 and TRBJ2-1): ETGVTQSPTHLIKTRGQQVTLRCSSQSGHNTVSWYQQALGQGPQFIFQYYREEENGRGNFPPRFSGLQFPNYSSELNVNALELDDSALYLCASSLDLGLAYYNEQFFGPGTRLTVL.

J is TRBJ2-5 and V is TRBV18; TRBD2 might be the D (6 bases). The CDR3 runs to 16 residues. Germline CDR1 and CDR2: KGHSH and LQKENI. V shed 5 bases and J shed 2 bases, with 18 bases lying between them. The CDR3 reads CASSARLGGAQETQYF. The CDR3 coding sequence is TGTGCCAGCTCAGCTAGACTAGGCGGCGCGCAAGAGACCCAGTACTTC.

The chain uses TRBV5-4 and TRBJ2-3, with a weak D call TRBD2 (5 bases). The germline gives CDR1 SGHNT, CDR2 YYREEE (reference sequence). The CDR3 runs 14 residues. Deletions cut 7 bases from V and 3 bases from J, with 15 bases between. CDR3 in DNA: TGTGCCAGCGGCGAGGGCAGGTCAACAGATACGCAGTATTTT. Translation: CASGEGRSTDTQYF.

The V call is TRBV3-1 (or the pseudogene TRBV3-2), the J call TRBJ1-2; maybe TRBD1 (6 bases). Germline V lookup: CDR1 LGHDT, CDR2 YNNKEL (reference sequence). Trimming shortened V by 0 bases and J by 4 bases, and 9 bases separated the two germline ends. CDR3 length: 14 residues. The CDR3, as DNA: TGTGCCAGCAGCCAAGAAGGGGGTAGCTATGGCTACACCTTC. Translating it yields CASSQEGGSYGYTF.

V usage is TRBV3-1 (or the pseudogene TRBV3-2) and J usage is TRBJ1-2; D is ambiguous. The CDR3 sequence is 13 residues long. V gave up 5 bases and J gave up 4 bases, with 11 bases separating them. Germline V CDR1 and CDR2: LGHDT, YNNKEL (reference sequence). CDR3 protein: CASSVGRLYGYTF. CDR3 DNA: TGTGCCAGCAGCGTCGGGCGCCTCTATGGCTACACCTTC.

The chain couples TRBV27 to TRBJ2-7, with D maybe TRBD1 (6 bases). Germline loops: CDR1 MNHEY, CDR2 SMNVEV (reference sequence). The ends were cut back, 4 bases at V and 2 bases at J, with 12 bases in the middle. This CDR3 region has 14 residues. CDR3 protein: CASSSSDRTYEQYF. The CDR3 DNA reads TGTGCCAGCAGTTCCTCGGACAGAACCTACGAGCAGTACTTC.

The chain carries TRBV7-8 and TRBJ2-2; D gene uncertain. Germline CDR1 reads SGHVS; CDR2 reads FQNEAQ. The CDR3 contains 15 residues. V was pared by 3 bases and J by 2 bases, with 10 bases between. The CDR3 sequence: CASSFSLDNTGELFF. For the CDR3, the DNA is TGTGCCAGCAGCTTTTCACTGGATAACACCGGGGAGCTGTTTTTT.

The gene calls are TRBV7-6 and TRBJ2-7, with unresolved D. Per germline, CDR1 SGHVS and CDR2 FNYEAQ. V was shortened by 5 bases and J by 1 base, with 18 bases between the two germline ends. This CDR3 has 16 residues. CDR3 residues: CASSPGKGYDSYEQYF. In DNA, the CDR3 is TGTGCCAGCAGCCCGGGCAAAGGCTACGATTCCTACGAGCAGTACTTC.

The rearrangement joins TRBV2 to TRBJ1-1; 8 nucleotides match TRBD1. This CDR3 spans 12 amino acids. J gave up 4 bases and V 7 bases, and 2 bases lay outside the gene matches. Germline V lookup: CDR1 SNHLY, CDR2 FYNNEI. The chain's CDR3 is CASKTGGTEAFF. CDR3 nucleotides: TGTGCCAGCAAAACAGGGGGCACTGAAGCTTTCTTT.

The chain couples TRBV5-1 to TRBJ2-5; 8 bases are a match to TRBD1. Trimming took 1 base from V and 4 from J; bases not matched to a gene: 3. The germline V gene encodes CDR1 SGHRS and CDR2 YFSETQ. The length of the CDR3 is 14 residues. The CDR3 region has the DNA TGCGCCAGCAGCTTGCCGGACAGGGTAGAGACCCAGTACTTC. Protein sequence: CASSLPDRVETQYF.